The sequence of this T cell receptor beta chain was determined in a study of beta chain features in type 1 diabetes. Study-wide background: When patients were set against healthy donors, age, gender and cell yields were similar.

A single heparinised blood sample, averaging roughly 110 mL, was obtained per donor. Researchers reported sorting CD4+ naive, central memory, regulatory and stem cell-like memory cells via CD45RO/CCR7/CD25/CD127/CD95/CD27. This clone was detected only a few times. CDR3 length equals 13 residues. The germline gives CDR1 SGHRS, CDR2 YFSETQ. Germline trimming cut 2 bases from V and 8 bases from J; bases unmatched to any gene: 5. Reverse transcribing all isolated RNA meant expressed TCRB transcripts were sequenced. The study sequenced naive, central memory and regulatory T cell samples to an average of about 3.5 million reads. Only in-frame clones appear in the TCRdb table, and some are missing; sequencing was by immunoSEQ multiplex PCR. This table has about 270,000 clones, over 12% appearing once.

The clonotype originates from a woman in her forties in good health. The chain is built from TRBV5-1 and TRBJ1-2; TRBD1 agrees at 8 bases. The sequencing sample was made of naive CD4+ T cells from blood. In nucleotides, the CDR3 is TGCGCCAGCAGCTTACTAGGACAGGGAGGCTACACCTTC. Residues: CASSLLGQGGYTF. Using reference TRBV5-1 and TRBJ1-2 for the parts outside the CDR3, the full variable domain is KAGVTQTPRYLIKTRGQQVTLSCSPISGHRSVSWYQQTPGQGLQFLFEYFSETQRNKGNFPGRFSGRQFSNSRSEMNVSTLELGDSALYLCASSLLGQGGYTFGSGTRLTVV.